This note documents a single T cell receptor (beta chain) sequence. Which antigen it targets is not known. No quality values exist for individual bases; no much larger clone is one base distant. These data belong to a study of control samples from healthy donors and cancer patients (dated by TCRdb to about 2020). CDR1 is given as MNHEY and CDR2 as SVGAGI, both from the germline V gene. The cysteine opens and the phenylalanine closes a CDR3 of 14 amino acids. Only the CDR3 region is kept as DNA, spanning 42 bases read in frame from base 1. Deletion took 2 bases off V and 6 bases off J, with a span of 13 bases between the germline ends. Libraries were prepared through the immunoSEQ multiplex PCR assay. TCRdb took over this immuneACCESS table, retaining in-frame rearrangements with V and J assigned. Such tables are incomplete; in checked studies, under half of the missing clones stem from an unresolved V gene, and the remainder is unexplained. The sample table shows roughly 130,000 clones, and approximately 90% are seen once. The ten biggest clones cover more than 6.5% of the sample.

This clonotype was obtained from a man between 18 and 29 years old in good health. The V and J genes are TRBV6-5 and TRBJ1-2, with an unclear D gene assignment. Sequencing used blood. CDR3 reads: CASSYGRRTNGYTF. The bases read TGTGCCAGCAGTTACGGGAGGCGGACGAATGGCTACACCTTC.